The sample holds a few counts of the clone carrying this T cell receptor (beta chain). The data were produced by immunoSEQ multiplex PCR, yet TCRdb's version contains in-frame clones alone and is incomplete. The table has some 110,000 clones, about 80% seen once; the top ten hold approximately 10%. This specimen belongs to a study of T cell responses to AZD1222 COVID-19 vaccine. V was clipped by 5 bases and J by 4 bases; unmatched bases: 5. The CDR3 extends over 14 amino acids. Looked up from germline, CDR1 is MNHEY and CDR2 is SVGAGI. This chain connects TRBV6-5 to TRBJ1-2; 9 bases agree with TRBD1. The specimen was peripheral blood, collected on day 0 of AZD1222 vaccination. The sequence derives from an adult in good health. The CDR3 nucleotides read TGTGCCAGCAGTCGTCCGGGACAGGGCTATGGCTACACCTTC. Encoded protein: CASSRPGQGYGYTF.